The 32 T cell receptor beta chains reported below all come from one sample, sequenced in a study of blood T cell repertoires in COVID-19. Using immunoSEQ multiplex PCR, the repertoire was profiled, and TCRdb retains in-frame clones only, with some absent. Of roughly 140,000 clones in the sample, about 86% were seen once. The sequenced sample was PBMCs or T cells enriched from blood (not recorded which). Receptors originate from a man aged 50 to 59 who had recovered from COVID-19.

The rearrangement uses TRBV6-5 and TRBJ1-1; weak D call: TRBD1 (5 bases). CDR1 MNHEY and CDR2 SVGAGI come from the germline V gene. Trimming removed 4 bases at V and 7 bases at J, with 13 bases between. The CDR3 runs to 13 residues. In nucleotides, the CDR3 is TGTGCCAGCAGTTTAACGACAGCAAATGAAGCTTTCTTT. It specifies CASSLTTANEAFF.

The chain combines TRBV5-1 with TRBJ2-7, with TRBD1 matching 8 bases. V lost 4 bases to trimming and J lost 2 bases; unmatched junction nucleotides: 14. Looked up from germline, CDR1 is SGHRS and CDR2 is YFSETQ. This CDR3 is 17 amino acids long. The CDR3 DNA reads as TGCGCCAGCAGCCAGGCTCCCGGAAGGACAGGGACCTACGAGCAGTACTTC. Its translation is CASSQAPGRTGTYEQYF.

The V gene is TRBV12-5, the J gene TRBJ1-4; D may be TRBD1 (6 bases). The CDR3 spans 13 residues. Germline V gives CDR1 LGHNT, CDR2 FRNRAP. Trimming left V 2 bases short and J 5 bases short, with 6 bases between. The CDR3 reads CASGLTGNEKLFF. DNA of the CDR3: TGTGCTAGTGGTTTGACAGGGAATGAAAAACTGTTTTTT. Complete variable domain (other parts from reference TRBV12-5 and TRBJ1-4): DARVTQTPRHKVTEMGQEVTMRCQPILGHNTVFWYRQTMMQGLELLAYFRNRAPLDDSGMPKDRFSAEMPDATLATLKIQPSEPRDSAVYFCASGLTGNEKLFFGSGTQLSVL.

DNA of the CDR3: TGTGCCAGCAGCCCCGGACAGGGCTCCTACGAGCAGTACTTC. Translation: CASSPGQGSYEQYF. V and J are TRBV3-1 (or the pseudogene TRBV3-2) and TRBJ2-7; 8 nucleotides agree with TRBD1. The CDR3 contains 14 residues. Germline V CDR1 and CDR2: LGHDT, YNNKEL (reference sequence). Trimming removed 4 bases from V and 0 bases from J; junction bases left unmatched: 2.

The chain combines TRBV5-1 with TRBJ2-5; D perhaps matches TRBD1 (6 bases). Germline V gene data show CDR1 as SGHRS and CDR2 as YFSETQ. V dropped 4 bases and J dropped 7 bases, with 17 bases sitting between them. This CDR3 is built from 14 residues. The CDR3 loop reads CASSLGQSVGTQYF. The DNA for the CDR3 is TGCGCCAGCAGCCTCGGACAGAGCGTAGGGACCCAGTACTTC.

CDR3 amino acids: CASSSYAQPQHF. The CDR3 DNA reads as TGTGCCAGTAGTTCCTACGCTCAGCCCCAGCATTTT. This chain connects TRBV19 to TRBJ1-5; D call uncertain. Trimming took 5 bases from V and 6 from J, leaving 8 bases between them. In germline, CDR1 is LNHDA, CDR2 SQIVND (reference sequence). The CDR3 consists of 12 residues.

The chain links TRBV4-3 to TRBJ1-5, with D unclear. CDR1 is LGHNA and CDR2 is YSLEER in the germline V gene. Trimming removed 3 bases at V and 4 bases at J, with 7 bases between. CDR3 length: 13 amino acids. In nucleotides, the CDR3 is TGCGCCAGCAGCCAGGAGGTTAATCAGCCCCAGCATTTT. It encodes CASSQEVNQPQHF.

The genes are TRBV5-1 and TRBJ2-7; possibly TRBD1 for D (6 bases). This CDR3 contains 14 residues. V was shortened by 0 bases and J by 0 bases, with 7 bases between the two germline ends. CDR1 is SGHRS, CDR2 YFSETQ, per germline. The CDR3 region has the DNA TGCGCCAGCAGCTTGGAGGGGGTCTCCTACGAGCAGTACTTC. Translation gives CASSLEGVSYEQYF.

The CDR3 nucleotides read TGTGCCTGGAGTGTAATAACAGACCTGAACACTGAAGCTTTCTTT. Protein: CAWSVITDLNTEAFF. The V and J genes are TRBV30 and TRBJ1-1; D unclear. Trimming shortened V by 0 bases and J by 0 bases, and 11 bases separated the two germline ends. Looked up from germline, CDR1 is GTSNPN and CDR2 is SVGIG (reference sequence). This CDR3 is 15 amino acids long. Combining the CDR3 with reference TRBV30 and TRBJ1-1 gives the whole variable domain SQTIHQWPATLVQPVGSPLSLECTVEGTSNPNLYWYRQAAGRGLQLLFYSVGIGQISSEVPQNLSASRPQDRQFILSSKKLLLSDSGFYLCAWSVITDLNTEAFFGQGTRLTVV.

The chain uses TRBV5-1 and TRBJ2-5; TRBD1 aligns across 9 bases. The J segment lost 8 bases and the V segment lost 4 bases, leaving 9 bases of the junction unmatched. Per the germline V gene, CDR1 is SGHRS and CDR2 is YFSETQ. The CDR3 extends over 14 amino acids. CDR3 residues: CASSPDRGLETQYF. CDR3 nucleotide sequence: TGCGCCAGCAGCCCGGACAGGGGCCTCGAAACCCAGTACTTC.

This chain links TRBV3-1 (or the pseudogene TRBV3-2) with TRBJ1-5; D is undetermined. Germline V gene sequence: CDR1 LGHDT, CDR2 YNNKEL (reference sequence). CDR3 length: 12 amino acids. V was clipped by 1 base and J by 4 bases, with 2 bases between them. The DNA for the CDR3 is TGTGCCAGCAGCCAAGCTAATCAGCCCCAGCATTTT. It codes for CASSQANQPQHF.

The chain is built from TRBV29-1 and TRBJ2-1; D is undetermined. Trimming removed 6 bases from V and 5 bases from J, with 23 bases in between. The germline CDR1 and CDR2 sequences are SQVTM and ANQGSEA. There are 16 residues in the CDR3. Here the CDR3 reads CSVQRQTLLTHNEQFF. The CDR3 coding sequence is TGCAGCGTCCAACGACAAACCCTGTTGACCCACAATGAGCAGTTCTTC.

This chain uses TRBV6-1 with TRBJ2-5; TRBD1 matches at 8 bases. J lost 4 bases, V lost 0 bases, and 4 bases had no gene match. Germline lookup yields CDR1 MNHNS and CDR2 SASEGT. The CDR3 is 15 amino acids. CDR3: CASSEARTGPETQYF. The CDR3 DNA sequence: TGTGCCAGCAGTGAAGCTCGGACAGGGCCAGAGACCCAGTACTTC.

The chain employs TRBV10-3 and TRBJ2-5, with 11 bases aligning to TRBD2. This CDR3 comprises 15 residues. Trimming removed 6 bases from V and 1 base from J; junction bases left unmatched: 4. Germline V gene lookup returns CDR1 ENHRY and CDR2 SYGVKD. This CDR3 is CAIRTSGGTQETQYF. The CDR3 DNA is TGTGCCATCAGAACTAGCGGGGGCACCCAAGAGACCCAGTACTTC.

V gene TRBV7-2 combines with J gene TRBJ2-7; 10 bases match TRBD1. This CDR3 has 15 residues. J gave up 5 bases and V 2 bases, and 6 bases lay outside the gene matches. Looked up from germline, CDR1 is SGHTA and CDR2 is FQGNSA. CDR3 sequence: CASSLRQGARNEQYF. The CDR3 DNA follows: TGTGCCAGCAGCTTACGACAGGGGGCGCGCAACGAGCAGTACTTC.

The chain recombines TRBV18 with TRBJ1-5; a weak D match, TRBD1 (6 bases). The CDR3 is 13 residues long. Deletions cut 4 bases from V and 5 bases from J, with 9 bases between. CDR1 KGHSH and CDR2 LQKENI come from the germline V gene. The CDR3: CASSLNRDQPQHF. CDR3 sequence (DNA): TGTGCCAGCTCACTCAACAGGGATCAGCCCCAGCATTTT. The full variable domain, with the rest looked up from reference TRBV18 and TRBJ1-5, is NAGVMQNPRHLVRRRGQEARLRCSPMKGHSHVYWYRQLPEEGLKFMVYLQKENIIDESGMPKERFSAEFPKEGPSILRIQQVVRGDSAAYFCASSLNRDQPQHFGDGTRLSIL.

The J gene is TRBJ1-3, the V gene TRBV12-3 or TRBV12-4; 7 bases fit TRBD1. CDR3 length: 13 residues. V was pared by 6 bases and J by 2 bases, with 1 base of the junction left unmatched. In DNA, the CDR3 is TGTGCCAGCAGCAGGGGGGCTGGAAACACCATATATTTT. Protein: CASSRGAGNTIYF.

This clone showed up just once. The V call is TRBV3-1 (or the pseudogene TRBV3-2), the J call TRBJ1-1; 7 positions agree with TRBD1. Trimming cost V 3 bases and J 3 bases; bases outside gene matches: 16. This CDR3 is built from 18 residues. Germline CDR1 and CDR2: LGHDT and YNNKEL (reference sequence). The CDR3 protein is CASSHRTRDRDLDTEAFF. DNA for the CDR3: TGTGCCAGCAGCCATCGAACCCGGGACAGAGATTTGGACACTGAAGCTTTCTTT.

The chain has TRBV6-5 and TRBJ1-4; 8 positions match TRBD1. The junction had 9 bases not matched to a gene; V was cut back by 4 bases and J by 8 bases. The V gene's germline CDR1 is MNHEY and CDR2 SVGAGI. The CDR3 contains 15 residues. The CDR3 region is CASSLRTGSREKLFF. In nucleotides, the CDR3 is TGTGCCAGCAGTTTGCGGACAGGGTCAAGGGAAAAACTGTTTTTT.

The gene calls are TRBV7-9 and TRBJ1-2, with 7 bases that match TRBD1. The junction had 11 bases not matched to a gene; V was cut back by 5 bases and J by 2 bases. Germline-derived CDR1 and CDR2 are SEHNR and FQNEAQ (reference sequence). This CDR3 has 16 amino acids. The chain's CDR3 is CASSPPPQTGNYGYTF. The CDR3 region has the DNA TGTGCCAGCAGCCCTCCCCCCCAGACAGGGAACTATGGCTACACCTTC.

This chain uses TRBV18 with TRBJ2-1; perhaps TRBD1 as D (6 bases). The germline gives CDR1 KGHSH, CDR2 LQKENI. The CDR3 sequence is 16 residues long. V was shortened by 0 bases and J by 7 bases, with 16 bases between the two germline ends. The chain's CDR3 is CASSPPNRARGNEQFF. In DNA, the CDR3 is TGTGCCAGCTCACCACCGAACAGGGCTCGAGGGAATGAGCAGTTCTTC.

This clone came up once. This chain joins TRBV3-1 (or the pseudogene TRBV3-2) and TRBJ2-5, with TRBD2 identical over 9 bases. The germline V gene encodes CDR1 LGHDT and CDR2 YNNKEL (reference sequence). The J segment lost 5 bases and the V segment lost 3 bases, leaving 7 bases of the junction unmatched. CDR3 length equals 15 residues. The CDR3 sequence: CASSQLAGSRETQYF. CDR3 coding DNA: TGTGCCAGCAGCCAGCTAGCGGGGTCCCGGGAGACCCAGTACTTC.

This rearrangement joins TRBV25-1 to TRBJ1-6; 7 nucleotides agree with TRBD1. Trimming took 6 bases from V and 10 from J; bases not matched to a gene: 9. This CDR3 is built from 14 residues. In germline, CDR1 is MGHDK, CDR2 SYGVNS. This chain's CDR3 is CASRETGYRSPLHF. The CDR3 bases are TGTGCCAGCAGGGAGACAGGGTATCGATCACCCCTCCACTTT.

The CDR3 bases are TGTGCCAGCAGTAGCGGCACAGATACGCAGTATTTT. Residues: CASSSGTDTQYF. This chain links TRBV2 with TRBJ2-3; no clear D gene. Trimming pared 5 bases from V and 1 base from J, leaving 4 bases between. This CDR3 is built from 12 residues. Germline lookup yields CDR1 SNHLY and CDR2 FYNNEI.

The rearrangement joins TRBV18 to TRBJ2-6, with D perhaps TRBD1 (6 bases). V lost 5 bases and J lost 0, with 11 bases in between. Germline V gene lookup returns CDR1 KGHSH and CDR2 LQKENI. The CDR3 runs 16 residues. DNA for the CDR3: TGTGCCAGCTCATTACAGGGTCTCTCTGGGGCCAACGTCCTGACTTTC. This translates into CASSLQGLSGANVLTF.

CDR3 sequence reads: CASRRGRVETQYF. The CDR3 coding sequence is TGTGCCAGCAGACGCGGTCGAGTAGAGACCCAGTACTTC. This chain joins TRBV7-2 and TRBJ2-5, with D unresolved. Trimming cost V 6 bases and J 4 bases, with 12 bases left between them. The CDR3 sequence is 13 residues long. Germline V gene lookup returns CDR1 SGHTA and CDR2 FQGNSA.

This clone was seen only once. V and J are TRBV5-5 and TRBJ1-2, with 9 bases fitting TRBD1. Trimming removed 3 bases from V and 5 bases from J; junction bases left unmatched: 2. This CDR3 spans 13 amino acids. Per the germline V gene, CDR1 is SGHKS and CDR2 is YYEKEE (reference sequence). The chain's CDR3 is CASSSGQGYGYTF. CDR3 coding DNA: TGTGCCAGCAGCTCGGGACAGGGATATGGCTACACCTTC.

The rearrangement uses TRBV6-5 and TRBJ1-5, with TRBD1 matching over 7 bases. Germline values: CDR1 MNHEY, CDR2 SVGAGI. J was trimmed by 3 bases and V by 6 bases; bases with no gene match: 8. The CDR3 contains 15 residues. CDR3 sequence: CASRRTGTDNQPQHF. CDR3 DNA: TGTGCCAGCAGACGAACTGGGACAGACAATCAGCCCCAGCATTTT.

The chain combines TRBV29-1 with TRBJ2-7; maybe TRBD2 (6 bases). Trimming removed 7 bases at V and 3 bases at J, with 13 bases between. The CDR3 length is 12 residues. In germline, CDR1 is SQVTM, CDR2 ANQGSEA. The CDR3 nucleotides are TGCAGCGCGACATCCGGGGGCTACGAGCAGTACTTC. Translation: CSATSGGYEQYF.

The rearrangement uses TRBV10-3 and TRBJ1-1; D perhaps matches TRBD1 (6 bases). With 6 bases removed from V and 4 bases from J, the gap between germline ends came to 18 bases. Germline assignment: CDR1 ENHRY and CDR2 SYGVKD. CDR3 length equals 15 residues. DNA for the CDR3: TGTGCCATCAGATTAACAGGGAGTTTAGTCACTGAAGCTTTCTTT. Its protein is CAIRLTGSLVTEAFF.

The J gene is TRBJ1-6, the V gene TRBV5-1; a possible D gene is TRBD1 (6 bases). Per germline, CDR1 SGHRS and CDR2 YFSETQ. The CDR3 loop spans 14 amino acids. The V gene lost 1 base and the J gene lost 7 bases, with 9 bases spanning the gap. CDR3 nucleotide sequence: TGCGCCAGCAGCTTGCAGGGGCAGAATTCACCCCTCCACTTT. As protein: CASSLQGQNSPLHF.

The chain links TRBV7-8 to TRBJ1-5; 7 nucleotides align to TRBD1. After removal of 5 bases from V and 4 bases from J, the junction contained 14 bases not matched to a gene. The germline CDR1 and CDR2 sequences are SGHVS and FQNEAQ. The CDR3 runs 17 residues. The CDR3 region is CASSITSGGRWNQPQHF. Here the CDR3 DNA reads TGTGCCAGCAGCATAACCTCAGGGGGACGGTGGAATCAGCCCCAGCATTTT.